The 17 T cell receptor beta chains below all came from one sample that was sequenced in a study of shared clonotypes between healthy human individuals. The protocol was immunoSEQ multiplex PCR, while the TCRdb copy is restricted to in-frame clones and leaves out a portion. The sample has some 2.1 million clones; over 85% are singletons. Terminally differentiated effector memory CD45RA+ cells were excluded by CCR7 positive selection of CD45RO-negative cells. Sequencing was done on a sample of naive CD8+ T cells from PBMCs. These TCRs come from a man between 18 and 29 years old in good health. Some clones in this sample may be carry-over from other donors' samples.

The chain has TRBV11-2 and TRBJ2-2; either TRBD1 or TRBD2 may supply D (6 bases each). The V end lost 1 base, the J end lost 3 bases, and 18 bases lay between the germline ends. The CDR3 has 18 residues. Germline CDR1 reads SGHAT; CDR2 reads FQNNGV. The CDR3 sequence is CASSLAGHGGMHTGELFF. Here the CDR3 DNA reads TGTGCCAGCAGCTTAGCGGGACACGGCGGGATGCACACCGGGGAGCTGTTTTTT.

CDR3: CASSLFAYGANVLTF. CDR3 DNA sequence: TGTGCCAGCAGTTTATTCGCGTATGGGGCCAACGTCCTGACTTTC. The V gene is TRBV28, the J gene TRBJ2-6; unclear D gene. Germline V gene sequence: CDR1 MDHEN, CDR2 SYDVKM. V lost 1 base and J 3 bases, leaving 7 bases between the germline ends. The CDR3 sequence is 15 residues long.

The V and J genes are TRBV29-1 and TRBJ2-7; 7 nucleotides agree with TRBD1. Losses at the gene ends were 4 bases for V and 2 bases for J; bases not matched to a gene: 11. The CDR3 is 15 amino acids. In germline, CDR1 is SQVTM, CDR2 ANQGSEA. This chain's CDR3 is CSVVPTGVNPYEQYF. In DNA, the CDR3 is TGCAGCGTTGTCCCCACAGGGGTTAACCCCTACGAGCAGTACTTC.

J is TRBJ2-7 and V is TRBV7-9, with a weak D call TRBD2 (7 bases). The V gene lost 5 bases and the J gene lost 6 bases, with 23 bases spanning the gap. CDR1 SEHNR and CDR2 FQNEAQ come from the germline V gene (reference sequence). The CDR3 length is 16 residues. CDR3 protein: CASSTQGGAITLEQYF. The CDR3 bases are TGTGCCAGCAGCACCCAAGGGGGGGCGATAACACTCGAGCAGTACTTC. Using reference TRBV7-9 and TRBJ2-7 for the parts outside the CDR3, the full variable domain is DTGVSQNPRHKITKRGQNVTFRCDPISEHNRLYWYRQTLGQGPEFLTYFQNEAQLEKSRLLSDRFSAERPKGSFSTLEIQRTEQGDSAMYLCASSTQGGAITLEQYFGPGTRLTVT.

The chain is built from TRBV5-8 and TRBJ2-5; D gene uncertain. Germline CDR1 and CDR2: SGHTS and YDEGEE. Trimming stripped 2 bases from V and 2 bases from J, with 13 bases between. This CDR3 comprises 15 residues. Here the CDR3 DNA reads TGTGCCAGCAGCTTTCTTACTACCGGGCAAGAGACCCAGTACTTC. Amino acids: CASSFLTTGQETQYF.

The gene calls are TRBV10-3 and TRBJ2-1; 11 positions match TRBD2. Trimming removed 5 bases from V and 6 bases from J; junction bases left unmatched: 15. Germline loops: CDR1 ENHRY, CDR2 SYGVKD. The CDR3 sequence is 18 residues long. In nucleotides, the CDR3 is TGTGCCATCAGTAGGCCTCCGCCCGGGACTAGCGGAAGCAATGAGCAGTTCTTC. As protein: CAISRPPPGTSGSNEQFF.

This clone was seen once. The chain carries TRBV6-5 and TRBJ1-1; TRBD1 matches at 12 bases. The trim removed 10 bases at V and 5 bases at J, leaving 11 bases unmatched. In germline, CDR1 is MNHEY, CDR2 SVGAGI. The CDR3 extends over 15 amino acids. CDR3 region: CATESGTGGLTEAFF. The CDR3 DNA sequence: TGTGCCACCGAGTCCGGGACAGGGGGCCTGACTGAAGCTTTCTTT.

The sample holds one count of this clone. Germline and junction disagree at one end, which may indicate a read error. This chain joins TRBV15 and TRBJ2-6, with 8 bases fitting TRBD1. Germline V lookup: CDR1 LNHNV, CDR2 YYDKDF (reference sequence). The CDR3 spans 16 residues. The chain's CDR3 is CATSGRTGSEANVLTF. The CDR3, as DNA: TGTGCCACCAGCGGGCGGACAGGGTCTGAGGCCAACGTCCTGACTTTC.

The J gene is TRBJ2-5, the V gene TRBV7-3; 10 nucleotides match TRBD1. V lost 5 bases to trimming and J lost 4 bases; unmatched junction nucleotides: 7. Germline lookup yields CDR1 SGHTA and CDR2 FQGTGA. The CDR3 contains 15 residues. CDR3 residues: CASSRSGQGIETQYF. DNA of the CDR3: TGTGCCAGCAGCCGCTCGGGACAGGGGATAGAGACCCAGTACTTC.

V and J are TRBV5-6 and TRBJ2-2; D is ambiguous. Germline values: CDR1 SGHDT, CDR2 YYEEEE. The V and J ends lost 6 bases and 2 bases respectively, with 14 bases between them. The CDR3 extends over 15 amino acids. The DNA of the CDR3 is TGTGCCAGCACCCCCCCACGGTCCAACACCGGGGAGCTGTTTTTT. Residues: CASTPPRSNTGELFF.

The chain uses TRBV4-3 and TRBJ1-1, with D possibly matching TRBD1 (5 bases). Trimming removed 0 bases at V and 11 bases at J, with 13 bases between. This CDR3 is 13 amino acids long. CDR1 LGHNA and CDR2 YSLEER come from the germline V gene. For the CDR3, the DNA is TGCGCCAGCAGCCAAGACCGTGGGGGTTTGGCTTTCTTT. This sequence encodes CASSQDRGGLAFF.

The rearrangement uses TRBV11-2 and TRBJ2-7; 10 bases match TRBD2. This CDR3 is built from 14 residues. The V gene's germline CDR1 is SGHAT and CDR2 FQNNGV. V lost 7 bases, J lost 5 bases, and 8 bases stayed unmatched. CDR3: CASTPSGSFHEQYF. The CDR3 DNA reads as TGTGCCAGCACCCCTAGCGGGAGTTTCCACGAGCAGTACTTC.

The gene calls are TRBV5-1 and TRBJ2-1, with 8 bases that match TRBD2. Germline CDR1 is SGHRS and CDR2 is YFSETQ. The CDR3 consists of 16 residues. V shed 2 bases and J 2 bases; nucleotides not matched to a gene: 6. DNA for the CDR3: TGCGCCAGCAGCTTAAGCGGGAGAGGCACCTACAATGAGCAGTTCTTC. Encoded protein: CASSLSGRGTYNEQFF. The full variable domain, with the rest looked up from reference TRBV5-1 and TRBJ2-1, is KAGVTQTPRYLIKTRGQQVTLSCSPISGHRSVSWYQQTPGQGLQFLFEYFSETQRNKGNFPGRFSGRQFSNSRSEMNVSTLELGDSALYLCASSLSGRGTYNEQFFGPGTRLTVL.

This chain joins TRBV2 and TRBJ2-7; no definite D call. V was cut by 2 bases and J by 3 bases, with 5 bases left in between. CDR3 size: 12 residues. The germline V gene encodes CDR1 SNHLY and CDR2 FYNNEI. This CDR3 reads CASSERVYEQYF. The CDR3 nucleotides are TGTGCCAGCAGTGAAAGGGTCTACGAGCAGTACTTC.

DNA of the CDR3: TGTGCCAGCAGTGGATCCAGACAGGGGGTCTATGGCTACACCTTC. This codes for CASSGSRQGVYGYTF. This rearrangement joins TRBV6-1 to TRBJ1-2; TRBD1 matches 9 bases. CDR1 and CDR2 from the germline V gene are MNHNS and SASEGT. The CDR3 is 15 amino acids. Unmatched junction bases numbered 7, after V lost 4 bases and J lost 4 bases.

The genes are TRBV10-2 and TRBJ2-1; D is possibly TRBD2 (5 bases). Germline V gene sequence: CDR1 WSHSY, CDR2 SAAADI. The CDR3 length is 14 residues. The V end lost 4 bases, the J end lost 9 bases, and 16 bases lay between the germline ends. CDR3 amino acids: CASSVIATFAEQFF. CDR3 in DNA: TGCGCCAGCAGTGTTATAGCGACCTTTGCTGAGCAGTTCTTC.

The chain joins TRBV27 to TRBJ2-7; D is unclear. This CDR3 is built from 14 residues. CDR1 MNHEY and CDR2 SMNVEV come from the germline V gene (reference sequence). The V end was cut by 3 bases, the J end by 0 bases, with 9 bases between. The CDR3 coding sequence is TGTGCCAGCAGTTTCCTGCAGAGCTCCTACGAGCAGTACTTC. Translation gives CASSFLQSSYEQYF.